These 8 T cell receptor beta chains were sequenced from one sample in a study of shared T cell receptors in the human thymus. TCRdb keeps only in-frame clones here, not all; method: immunoSEQ multiplex PCR. This sample yields hundreds of thousands of clones, of which roughly 86% are seen a single time; 0.0094% belongs to the top ten. These same records also appear under a second study, on human thymus T cells.

Material: thymocytes. These receptors were collected from a boy younger than two with a congenital heart defect.

The chain has TRBV6-5 and TRBJ2-2; 9 positions agree with TRBD1. Germline values: CDR1 MNHEY, CDR2 SVGAGI. J lost 6 bases, V lost 4 bases, and 3 bases had no gene match. The CDR3 consists of 14 residues. The CDR3 DNA is TGTGCCAGCAGTTCCAGACAGGGGGCCGGGGAGCTGTTTTTT. Amino acid sequence: CASSSRQGAGELFF.

The V and J genes are TRBV2 and TRBJ2-7; no definite D call. CDR3 length: 11 residues. Germline V gene data show CDR1 as SNHLY and CDR2 as FYNNEI. The V gene lost 6 bases and the J gene lost 3 bases, with 6 bases spanning the gap. The CDR3 coding sequence is TGTGCCAGCAGGGAACACTACGAGCAGTACTTC. This sequence encodes CASREHYEQYF.

The V call is TRBV5-1, the J call TRBJ1-5; 7 bases are a match to TRBD1. CDR1 and CDR2 (germline): SGHRS, YFSETQ. The CDR3 extends over 19 amino acids. Germline trimming cut 2 bases from V and 4 bases from J; bases unmatched to any gene: 18. The CDR3 here is CASSFRKHGTVKCNQPQHF. The CDR3 DNA reads TGCGCCAGCAGCTTTAGGAAACATGGGACAGTTAAGTGTAATCAGCCCCAGCATTTT.

This chain joins TRBV19 and TRBJ2-7; no definite D call. V shed 5 bases and J shed 5 bases, with 31 bases lying between them. This CDR3 is 19 amino acids long. CDR1 is LNHDA and CDR2 is SQIVND in the germline V gene (reference sequence). As DNA, the CDR3 is TGTGCCAGTAGTCTTGCTACCAGCCTTGGAGCAGCCCCATCTAACGAGCAGTACTTC. Translation gives CASSLATSLGAAPSNEQYF.

The chain couples TRBV4-2 to TRBJ2-5, with TRBD2 as a possible D gene (6 bases). The CDR3 consists of 16 residues. The ends were cut back, 0 bases at V and 1 base at J, with 12 bases in the middle. Germline V gives CDR1 LGHNA, CDR2 YNFKEQ. In nucleotides, the CDR3 is TGTGCCAGCAGCCAAGATTATACTAGCTCCCAAGAGACCCAGTACTTC. It translates to CASSQDYTSSQETQYF.

The CDR3 DNA reads as TGTGCCACCAGCAGACCAGGGCCCAACTATGGCTACACCTTC. Translated: CATSRPGPNYGYTF. The chain is built from TRBV15 and TRBJ1-2, with TRBD1 as a possible D gene (5 bases). CDR3 length equals 14 residues. Trimming removed 2 bases from V and 2 bases from J, with 9 bases in between. Per germline, CDR1 LNHNV and CDR2 YYDKDF (reference sequence).

CDR3 loop: CASSPRDREGETQYF. The CDR3, as DNA: TGTGCCAGCAGCCCCCGGGACAGGGAGGGAGAGACCCAGTACTTC. This chain joins TRBV9 and TRBJ2-5; 9 bases map to TRBD1. Trimming cost V 4 bases and J 4 bases; bases outside gene matches: 8. Germline lookup yields CDR1 SGDLS and CDR2 YYNGEE. CDR3 length equals 15 residues.

This clone was recorded once. The V call is TRBV28, the J call TRBJ2-1, with D perhaps TRBD1 (5 bases). The germline V gene has CDR1 MDHEN and CDR2 SYDVKM. This CDR3 has 13 residues. V lost 3 bases, J lost 9 bases, and 12 bases lay in between. The CDR3 sequence is CASSFSRAAEQFF. The CDR3 nucleotides are TGTGCCAGCAGTTTTTCCAGGGCGGCTGAGCAGTTCTTC.